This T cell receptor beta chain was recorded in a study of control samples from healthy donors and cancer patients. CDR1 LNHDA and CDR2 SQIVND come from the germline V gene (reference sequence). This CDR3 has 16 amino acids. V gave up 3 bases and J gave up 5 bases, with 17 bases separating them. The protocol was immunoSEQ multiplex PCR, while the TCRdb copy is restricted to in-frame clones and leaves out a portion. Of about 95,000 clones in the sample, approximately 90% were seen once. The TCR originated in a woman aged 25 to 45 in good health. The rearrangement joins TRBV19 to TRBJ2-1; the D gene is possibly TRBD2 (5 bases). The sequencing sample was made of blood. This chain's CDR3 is CASSIIGVGRHNEQFF. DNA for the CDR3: TGTGCCAGTAGTATTATCGGGGTAGGGCGCCACAATGAGCAGTTCTTC.